Following are 32 T cell receptor beta chains from one sample sequenced in a study of T cell changes during pregnancy in multiple sclerosis. The method was immunoSEQ multiplex PCR; TCRdb's version includes in-frame clones alone and lacks a portion of them. The sample records 85,000 to 90,000 clones, around 94% being singletons. The input for sequencing was peripheral blood, taken after pregnancy. All receptors come from a female donor in good health, enrolled as a control in a pregnancy study.

The gene calls are TRBV5-1 and TRBJ2-3; TRBD2 agrees at 11 bases. CDR1 is SGHRS and CDR2 is YFSETQ in the germline V gene. V shed 2 bases and J 4 bases; nucleotides not matched to a gene: 3. There are 15 residues in the CDR3. The CDR3 DNA reads TGCGCCAGCAGCTTTAGCGGGAGGGCCGCAGATACGCAGTATTTT. It yields the protein CASSFSGRAADTQYF.

CDR3 sequence reads: CASSAETETQYF. The CDR3 DNA sequence: TGTGCCAGCAGTGCAGAAACCGAGACCCAGTACTTC. The gene calls are TRBV2 and TRBJ2-5; D not resolved. The CDR3 is 12 residues long. The germline CDR1 and CDR2 sequences are SNHLY and FYNNEI. V lost 4 bases to trimming and J lost 5 bases, with 8 bases between them.

This clone was detected once. J is TRBJ2-1 and V is TRBV18; no firm D call. V was shortened by 6 bases and J by 0 bases, with 21 bases between the two germline ends. Germline CDR1 is KGHSH and CDR2 is LQKENI. This CDR3 contains 18 residues. CDR3 bases: TGTGCCAGCTCCTATTGGGCGACCCCTCCAAGCTCCTACAATGAGCAGTTCTTC. It encodes CASSYWATPPSSYNEQFF.

The rearrangement joins TRBV5-6 to TRBJ2-3; 7 bases align to TRBD2. After removal of 5 bases from V and 4 bases from J, the junction contained 4 bases not matched to a gene. Germline lookup yields CDR1 SGHDT and CDR2 YYEEEE. The CDR3 sequence is 13 residues long. The CDR3, as DNA: TGTGCCAGCAGTAACGGACTAGCAGATACGCAGTATTTT. It specifies CASSNGLADTQYF.

V is TRBV6-4 and J is TRBJ2-2, with D perhaps matching TRBD1 (5 bases). This CDR3 comprises 14 residues. Trimming shortened V by 3 bases and J by 3 bases, and 8 bases separated the two germline ends. CDR1 and CDR2 (germline): MRHNA, SNTAGT. In nucleotides, the CDR3 is TGTGCCAGCAGTGAAAGGGGTGACACCGGGGAGCTGTTTTTT. It encodes CASSERGDTGELFF.

The rearrangement uses TRBV10-3 and TRBJ2-3, with a weak D call TRBD2 (6 bases). The germline CDR1 and CDR2 sequences are ENHRY and SYGVKD. Trimming took off 6 bases at V and 4 bases at J, with 14 bases between the two ends. This CDR3 is built from 14 residues. Here the CDR3 DNA reads TGTGCCATCAGGGGGGGTGGGGGAGCAGATACGCAGTATTTT. Amino acid sequence: CAIRGGGGADTQYF.

This chain links TRBV7-6 with TRBJ2-1, with a tentative D call TRBD2 (5 bases). This CDR3 contains 16 residues. V gave up 2 bases and J gave up 1 base, with 12 bases separating them. In germline, CDR1 is SGHVS, CDR2 FNYEAQ. CDR3 region: CASSLLGGLSYNEQFF. The DNA for the CDR3 is TGTGCCAGCAGCTTACTGGGCGGGTTATCCTACAATGAGCAGTTCTTC.

This chain joins TRBV18 and TRBJ1-3; TRBD1 matches 9 bases. With V trimmed by 6 bases and J by 2 bases, 11 bases remained unmatched. The germline gives CDR1 KGHSH, CDR2 LQKENI. The CDR3 runs to 17 residues. The CDR3 DNA follows: TGTGCCAGCTCTAGGGCTGCGGGACAGGGCACTGGAAACACCATATATTTT. Protein: CASSRAAGQGTGNTIYF. The variable domain in full, with the rest retrieved from reference TRBV18 and TRBJ1-3, is NAGVMQNPRHLVRRRGQEARLRCSPMKGHSHVYWYRQLPEEGLKFMVYLQKENIIDESGMPKERFSAEFPKEGPSILRIQQVVRGDSAAYFCASSRAAGQGTGNTIYFGEGSWLTVV.

The rearrangement uses TRBV29-1 and TRBJ1-2; 11 positions agree with TRBD1. V lost 4 bases and J lost 8; bases outside the gene matches: 9. The CDR3 is made up of 14 amino acids. Germline V gene data show CDR1 as SQVTM and CDR2 as ANQGSEA. CDR3 amino acids: CSVARDRGMTGYTF. For the CDR3, the DNA is TGCAGCGTTGCCCGGGACAGGGGGATGACGGGCTACACCTTC.

V usage is TRBV19 and J usage is TRBJ2-2, with D unresolved. V was shortened by 6 bases and J by 0 bases, with 8 bases between the two germline ends. Germline V CDR1 and CDR2: LNHDA, SQIVND (reference sequence). The CDR3 consists of 14 residues. The CDR3 region is CASRHRSNTGELFF. The CDR3 nucleotides read TGTGCCAGTAGGCATAGATCGAACACCGGGGAGCTGTTTTTT.

J is TRBJ2-5 and V is TRBV2; 8 nucleotides align to TRBD1. The ends lost 8 bases at V and 9 bases at J; junction bases unmatched: 17. Germline V gene lookup returns CDR1 SNHLY and CDR2 FYNNEI. The CDR3 extends over 15 amino acids. The CDR3 region has the DNA TGTGCCAGCGCTGACAGGGGATATTTAGAGATGCCCCAGTACTTC. Translation gives CASADRGYLEMPQYF.

The rearrangement links TRBV10-3 to TRBJ2-1; D is perhaps TRBD2 (5 bases). The CDR3 length is 13 residues. Germline V gene lookup returns CDR1 ENHRY and CDR2 SYGVKD. V lost 2 bases to trimming and J lost 15 bases, with 17 bases between them. CDR3 DNA: TGTGCCATCAGTGAGAATGGGTACCTCGAGGGGTTCTTC. It specifies CAISENGYLEGFF.

The chain links TRBV5-1 to TRBJ2-7; TRBD1 matches 9 bases. The CDR3 loop spans 14 amino acids. Germline V gene sequence: CDR1 SGHRS, CDR2 YFSETQ. J was trimmed by 5 bases and V by 4 bases; bases with no gene match: 7. The CDR3 spells CASSLGTGRNEQYF. Written as DNA, the CDR3 is TGCGCCAGCAGCCTAGGGACAGGGAGGAACGAGCAGTACTTC.

The chain recombines TRBV2 with TRBJ1-3; D remains ambiguous. V lost 6 bases to trimming and J lost 0 bases, with 15 bases between them. Germline V gene lookup returns CDR1 SNHLY and CDR2 FYNNEI. CDR3 length: 16 residues. The CDR3 DNA is TGTGCCAGCAGAAGAAGGGAGCCCCACTCTGGAAACACCATATATTTT. Protein product: CASRRREPHSGNTIYF.

The genes are TRBV28 and TRBJ2-5; D possibly corresponds to TRBD2 (6 bases). There are 15 residues in the CDR3. The V and J ends lost 5 bases and 3 bases respectively, with 16 bases between them. Germline loops: CDR1 MDHEN, CDR2 SYDVKM. CDR3 amino acids: CASSGTGGAEETQYF. CDR3 sequence (DNA): TGTGCCAGCAGTGGAACTGGAGGGGCCGAAGAGACCCAGTACTTC.

The rearrangement uses TRBV6-5 and TRBJ2-3, with TRBD2 matching 8 bases. Germline CDR1 and CDR2: MNHEY and SVGAGI. The CDR3 sequence is 15 residues long. V shed 6 bases, J shed 2 bases, and the junction held 7 bases outside the gene matches. CDR3 in amino acids: CASRDSGDLTDTQYF. In DNA form, the CDR3 reads TGTGCCAGCAGGGATAGCGGGGATCTCACAGATACGCAGTATTTT.

The rearrangement uses TRBV9 and TRBJ2-1, with D possibly being TRBD2 (7 bases). V was clipped by 4 bases and J by 1 base, with 15 bases between them. Germline lookup yields CDR1 SGDLS and CDR2 YYNGEE. The CDR3 loop spans 16 amino acids. CDR3: CASSPVGGRSYNEQFF. Here the CDR3 DNA reads TGTGCCAGCAGCCCAGTCGGGGGGCGTTCCTACAATGAGCAGTTCTTC.

The gene calls are TRBV5-6 and TRBJ2-3; 11 bases are a match to TRBD2. In germline, CDR1 is SGHDT, CDR2 YYEEEE. Trimming took 4 bases from V and 2 from J; bases not matched to a gene: 9. The CDR3 is 17 amino acids. The CDR3 DNA follows: TGTGCCAGCAGCACCCCACCGGGACTAGCGGACACAGATACGCAGTATTTT. Translated, it gives CASSTPPGLADTDTQYF.

The gene calls are TRBV2 and TRBJ2-2; D perhaps matches TRBD2 (7 bases). V was trimmed by 6 bases and J by 4 bases, leaving 12 bases between them. Germline-derived CDR1 and CDR2 are SNHLY and FYNNEI. The CDR3 runs 14 residues. The CDR3 region is CASRGGGGTGELFF. As DNA, the CDR3 is TGTGCCAGCAGAGGGGGAGGGGGCACCGGGGAGCTGTTTTTT.

The chain employs TRBV5-1 and TRBJ2-5, with D perhaps matching TRBD1 (6 bases). Germline CDR1 is SGHRS and CDR2 is YFSETQ. Trimming removed 6 bases at V and 2 bases at J, with 14 bases between. The CDR3 extends over 14 amino acids. CDR3 nucleotide sequence: TGCGCCAGCACAGACAGGAACTTACAAGAGACCCAGTACTTC. Translating gives CASTDRNLQETQYF.

This chain joins TRBV11-2 and TRBJ2-2; 7 bases map to TRBD1. With 3 bases clipped from V and 5 bases from J, the junction kept 3 bases outside the gene matches. The CDR3 has 14 residues. Germline CDR1 and CDR2: SGHAT and FQNNGV. The CDR3 loop reads CASSLRQGTGELFF. The CDR3 region has the DNA TGTGCCAGCAGCTTGCGACAGGGAACCGGGGAGCTGTTTTTT.

The rearrangement uses TRBV28 and TRBJ1-2; D not resolved. There are 12 residues in the CDR3. Deletions cut 6 bases from V and 2 bases from J, with 7 bases between. Per germline, CDR1 MDHEN and CDR2 SYDVKM. CDR3 in amino acids: CASRNRNYGYTF. The CDR3 bases are TGTGCCAGCAGGAACAGAAACTATGGCTACACCTTC.

As to this clone: This specimen includes other DNA sequences encoding the same CDR3. V is TRBV9 and J is TRBJ2-3, with 10 bases aligning to TRBD2. Germline CDR1 is SGDLS and CDR2 is YYNGEE. With 0 bases clipped from V and 2 bases from J, the junction kept 3 bases outside the gene matches. The CDR3 runs 16 residues. The CDR3 loop reads CASSVGTSGTTDTQYF. The DNA of the CDR3 is TGTGCCAGCAGCGTAGGGACTAGCGGCACCACAGATACGCAGTATTTT. Using reference TRBV9 and TRBJ2-3 for the parts outside the CDR3, the full variable domain is DSGVTQTPKHLITATGQRVTLRCSPRSGDLSVYWYQQSLDQGLQFLIQYYNGEERAKGNILERFSAQQFPDLHSELNLSSLELGDSALYFCASSVGTSGTTDTQYFGPGTRLTVL.

The CDR3 here is CASSIMVAGGQETQYF. The CDR3 region has the DNA TGTGCCAGTAGTATCATGGTAGCGGGAGGCCAAGAGACCCAGTACTTC. This rearrangement joins TRBV19 to TRBJ2-5; the match to TRBD2 covers 10 bases. Germline V gene sequence: CDR1 LNHDA, CDR2 SQIVND (reference sequence). There are 16 residues in the CDR3. V lost 3 bases and J lost 1; bases outside the gene matches: 5.

Only a few counts were recorded for this clone. This chain links TRBV29-1 with TRBJ2-1; 13 bases are shared with TRBD2. This CDR3 spans 14 amino acids. Trimming removed 8 bases from V and 4 bases from J; junction bases left unmatched: 5. Germline CDR1 reads SQVTM; CDR2 reads ANQGSEA. CDR3 sequence (DNA): TGCAGCCTTCAGGGACTAGCGGGATACAATGAGCAGTTCTTC. Translating it yields CSLQGLAGYNEQFF.

This clone was counted between two and nine times. V gene TRBV29-1 combines with J gene TRBJ1-1, with D perhaps matching TRBD1 (6 bases). The V and J ends lost 5 bases and 3 bases respectively, with 10 bases between them. From germline, CDR1 is SQVTM and CDR2 ANQGSEA. This CDR3 has 12 amino acids. CDR3 nucleotides: TGCAGCGTTATGACAGGTGACACTGAAGCTTTCTTT. It specifies CSVMTGDTEAFF.

The chain combines TRBV7-2 with TRBJ1-1; perhaps TRBD1 as D (6 bases). Germline V gene data show CDR1 as SGHTA and CDR2 as FQGNSA. This CDR3 has 15 amino acids. V dropped 2 bases and J dropped 2 bases, with 12 bases sitting between them. CDR3 nucleotides: TGTGCCAGCAGCTTACAGGACAGCCCTAACACTGAAGCTTTCTTT. It is translated as CASSLQDSPNTEAFF.

The chain carries TRBV15 and TRBJ2-1; 13 positions agree with TRBD2. Per germline, CDR1 LNHNV and CDR2 YYDKDF (reference sequence). V was pared by 6 bases and J by 0 bases, with 8 bases of the junction left unmatched. CDR3 size: 18 residues. The CDR3 reads CATREGLAGSSSYNEQFF. In DNA form, the CDR3 reads TGTGCCACCAGAGAGGGACTAGCGGGGTCGAGCTCCTACAATGAGCAGTTCTTC. The full variable domain, with the rest looked up from reference TRBV15 and TRBJ2-1, is DAMVIQNPRYQVTQFGKPVTLSCSQTLNHNVMYWYQQKSSQAPKLLFHYYDKDFNNEADTPDNFQSRRPNTSFCFLDIRSPGLGDTAMYLCATREGLAGSSSYNEQFFGPGTRLTVL.

The rearrangement joins TRBV5-1 to TRBJ2-7; 7 bases are a match to TRBD1. The CDR3 is 13 amino acids. Germline V gene sequence: CDR1 SGHRS, CDR2 YFSETQ. The J segment lost 3 bases and the V segment lost 1 base, leaving 1 base of the junction unmatched. Written as DNA, the CDR3 is TGCGCCAGCAGCTTGAGGACAGGCTACGAGCAGTACTTC. This translates into CASSLRTGYEQYF.

This sequence joins TRBV5-1 and TRBJ2-3; 8 bases align to TRBD1. CDR1 is SGHRS and CDR2 is YFSETQ in the germline V gene. The CDR3 runs 14 residues. V trimming: 4 bases; J trimming: 2 bases; junction bases outside the gene matches: 3. This chain's CDR3 is CASSTDRVTDTQYF. Here the CDR3 DNA reads TGCGCCAGCAGCACGGACAGGGTCACAGATACGCAGTATTTT. The complete variable domain, with remaining parts taken from reference TRBV5-1 and TRBJ2-3, reads KAGVTQTPRYLIKTRGQQVTLSCSPISGHRSVSWYQQTPGQGLQFLFEYFSETQRNKGNFPGRFSGRQFSNSRSEMNVSTLELGDSALYLCASSTDRVTDTQYFGPGTRLTVL.

The DNA for the CDR3 is TGTGCCAGCAGTGAATTCGCAGAAGCGAACACCGGGGAGCTGTTTTTT. Translation gives CASSEFAEANTGELFF. The rearrangement uses TRBV2 and TRBJ2-2; D remains ambiguous. V was cut by 2 bases and J by 0 bases, with 10 bases left in between. In germline, CDR1 is SNHLY, CDR2 FYNNEI. CDR3 length equals 16 residues.

The genes are TRBV9 and TRBJ2-2, with D unclear. V lost 0 bases to trimming and J lost 6 bases, with 3 bases between them. Germline V gives CDR1 SGDLS, CDR2 YYNGEE. The CDR3 covers 12 residues. DNA of the CDR3: TGTGCCAGCAGCGTAGCTCCCGGGGAGCTGTTTTTT. Translated, it gives CASSVAPGELFF.